Shown below are 2 T cell receptor beta chains from a single sample sequenced in a study of CD8 T cells in Susac syndrome. Random hexamers served to reverse transcribe roughly 0.45 to 1 ug RNA. Via MiXCR, TCRdb re-called the immunoSEQ multiplex PCR reads, giving one row per CDR3 protein. This table holds about 130,000 distinct CDR3 sequences, roughly 94% found once. Sequenced sample: CD4+ T cells from PBMCs. These receptors originate from a human donor with multiple sclerosis.

The CDR3 nucleotides read TGTGCCAGCACCCCCGACAGTACCGGCTATGGCTACACCTTC. As protein: CASTPDSTGYGYTF. The rearrangement uses TRBV12-3 or TRBV12-4 and TRBJ1-2, with D possibly TRBD1 on 5 matching bases. V was clipped by 7 bases and J by 4 bases, with 16 bases between them. The CDR3 has 14 amino acids.

The genes are TRBV27 and TRBJ2-6; 11 bases map to TRBD1. Germline V gene data show CDR1 as MNHEY and CDR2 as SMNVEV (reference sequence). V shed 4 bases, J shed 3 bases, and the junction held 5 bases outside the gene matches. The CDR3 contains 17 residues. The CDR3 sequence is CASSSGQGASGANVLTF. The CDR3 DNA follows: TGTGCCAGCAGTTCTGGACAGGGGGCCAGTGGGGCCAACGTCCTGACTTTC. Filled out from reference TRBV27 and TRBJ2-6, the complete variable domain reads EAQVTQNPRYLITVTGKKLTVTCSQNMNHEYMSWYRQDPGLGLRQIYYSMNVEVTDKGDVPEGYKVSRKEKRNFPLILESPSPNQTSLYFCASSSGQGASGANVLTFGAGSRLTVL.